This T cell receptor beta chain is from a study of OX40 agonist ivuxolimab in advanced cancers. At the level of the study: Administration of intravenous ivuxolimab to patients occurred every 2 weeks at 0.01 to 10 mg/kg. Past anti-PD-1, anti-PD-L1 or anti-CTLA-4 therapy was accepted, and roughly 42% had received some. Patients assigned to dose escalation were diagnosed with hepatocellular carcinoma, melanoma, renal cell or head and neck cancer.

Notes on the study in general: Partial responders at 0.1-3.0 mg/kg showed near-lowest clonal expansion.

As for this clone: Its specificity is not known.

Here immunoSEQ multiplex PCR was the method, and the copy in TCRdb shows in-frame clones only, minus some. The sample carries around 46,000 clones, more than 80% recorded once. Germline values: CDR1 PRHDT, CDR2 FYEKMQ (reference sequence). The CDR3 is 14 amino acids. Trimming removed 5 bases from V and 6 bases from J, with 13 bases in between. This sequence joins TRBV13 and TRBJ2-2; no firm D call. This clonotype was sampled from an adult with an advanced solid tumor such as melanoma, head and neck, liver or kidney cancer. The sample here was CD4+ or CD8+ T cells sorted from blood, taken in a trial of the OX40 agonist ivuxolimab. CDR3 nucleotide sequence: TGTGCCAGCAGCCTCCATGCCGCATCCGGGGAGCTGTTTTTT. Translation: CASSLHAASGELFF.